A single sample gave rise to the 14 T cell receptor beta chains below, sequenced in a study of T cells after yellow fever vaccination (dated by TCRdb to between 2018 and 2021). The treatment or condition label corresponds to: live attenuated yellow fever vaccine strain. Library construction relied on 5' RACE. TCRdb shows the sequencer as Illumina NovaSeq 6000. Clones were called with MiXCR by TCRdb after fastp trimmed the public reads at Q25, and only in-frame beta chains were retained. Here each entry gathers all rows of one CDR3 protein and keeps the most common genes and DNA. In all, the sample holds 150,000 to 200,000 distinct CDR3 sequences, and over 7% of those were seen once. The top ten hold roughly 36% of the sample. The sequences come from CD8+ T cells sorted from PBMCs, collected 45 days after the yellow fever booster vaccination. These receptors all stem from a man younger than 35 who received the YFV17D yellow fever vaccine.

This clonotype was observed at least ten times. The chain joins TRBV20-1 to TRBJ2-1, with a possible D match to TRBD2 (7 bases). Trimming took off 0 bases at V and 3 bases at J, with 15 bases between the two ends. Germline CDR1 is DFQATT and CDR2 is SNEGSKA (reference sequence). The CDR3 has 16 residues. The CDR3 loop reads CSARDPAGAVYNEQFF. CDR3 DNA: TGCAGTGCTAGAGATCCCGCGGGGGCGGTCTACAATGAGCAGTTCTTC.

This chain uses TRBV10-3 with TRBJ2-3, with 7 bases lining up with TRBD2. The CDR3 contains 18 residues. From germline, CDR1 is ENHRY and CDR2 SYGVKD. Trimming cost V 3 bases and J 0 bases; bases outside gene matches: 12. DNA for the CDR3: TGTGCCATCAGTGAAATAGCGGGTTCATTAACTAGCACAGATACGCAGTATTTT. Translating it yields CAISEIAGSLTSTDTQYF.

A few counts support this clonotype. The J gene is TRBJ1-5, the V gene TRBV12-3 or TRBV12-4; 8 positions match TRBD1. V was pared by 6 bases and J by 6 bases, with 7 bases of the junction left unmatched. This CDR3 spans 14 amino acids. This CDR3 is CASRPGGLSQPQHF. The DNA for the CDR3 is TGTGCCAGCAGGCCAGGGGGCCTTAGTCAGCCCCAGCATTTT.

V is TRBV29-1 and J is TRBJ2-7; 7 nucleotides agree with TRBD2. V dropped 5 bases and J dropped 3; count of bases not matched to a gene: 4. Germline CDR1 SQVTM, CDR2 ANQGSEA. The CDR3 has 12 amino acids. The CDR3 reads CSVPGGNYEQYF. Here the CDR3 DNA reads TGCAGCGTTCCGGGGGGAAACTACGAGCAGTACTTC.

The chain links TRBV15 to TRBJ2-3; D ambiguous. The germline V gene has CDR1 LNHNV and CDR2 YYDKDF (reference sequence). This CDR3 region has 13 residues. Trimming left V 3 bases short and J 6 bases short, with 10 bases between. CDR3 region: CATSSGPADTQYF. CDR3 nucleotides: TGTGCCACCAGCAGCGGGCCGGCGGATACGCAGTATTTT. The variable domain in full, completed from reference TRBV15 and TRBJ2-3, reads DAMVIQNPRYQVTQFGKPVTLSCSQTLNHNVMYWYQQKSSQAPKLLFHYYDKDFNNEADTPDNFQSRRPNTSFCFLDIRSPGLGDTAMYLCATSSGPADTQYFGPGTRLTVL.

The CDR3, as DNA: TGTGCCAGCAGCTTAGCCAGCAACTATGGCTACACCTTC. Residues: CASSLASNYGYTF. The chain recombines TRBV7-9 with TRBJ1-2, with D uncertain. The CDR3 runs 13 residues. From germline, CDR1 is SEHNR and CDR2 FQNEAQ (reference sequence). Trimming pared 0 bases from V and 2 bases from J, leaving 4 bases between.

CDR3 sequence (DNA): TGTGCCAGCAGCCCGTGGGACACCGGGGAGCTGTTTTTT. It encodes CASSPWDTGELFF. The J gene is TRBJ2-2, the V gene TRBV9, with D uncertain. CDR1 SGDLS and CDR2 YYNGEE come from the germline V gene. The CDR3 spans 13 residues. V dropped 4 bases and J dropped 3 bases, with 7 bases sitting between them.

There are a few counts of this clonotype. V is TRBV12-3 or TRBV12-4 and J is TRBJ1-1, with D uncertain. Trimming removed 2 bases from V and 6 bases from J, with 13 bases in between. CDR3 size: 14 residues. Written as DNA, the CDR3 is TGTGCCAGCAGTTTAAATGGGGAGTTATCTGAAGCTTTCTTT. It encodes CASSLNGELSEAFF.

The chain is built from TRBV7-9 and TRBJ2-1; TRBD1 aligns across 10 bases. The germline V gene encodes CDR1 SEHNR and CDR2 FQNEAQ (reference sequence). The junction had 11 bases not matched to a gene; V was cut back by 3 bases and J by 0 bases. The CDR3 is made up of 19 amino acids. The CDR3 is CASSFSVGDRGASYNEQFF. The DNA for the CDR3 is TGTGCCAGCAGCTTCAGTGTTGGGGACAGGGGTGCCTCCTACAATGAGCAGTTCTTC.

This clonotype was observed a few times. This CDR3 is CASSPRNSPYEQYF. The CDR3 DNA reads as TGTGCCAGCAGCCCCCGGAATTCCCCCTACGAGCAGTACTTC. The V and J genes are TRBV11-1 and TRBJ2-7; unclear D gene. Germline V lookup: CDR1 SGHAT, CDR2 FQDESV (reference sequence). The CDR3 length is 14 residues. The germline V and J ends were trimmed by 5 bases and 2 bases, with 13 bases remaining between them. Looking up the rest from reference TRBV11-1 and TRBJ2-7 gives the full variable domain: EAEVAQSPRYKITEKSQAVAFWCDPISGHATLYWYRQILGQGPELLVQFQDESVVDDSQLPKDRFSAERLKGVDSTLKIQPAELGDSAMYLCASSPRNSPYEQYFGPGTRLTVT.

This rearrangement joins TRBV20-1 to TRBJ1-1, with 11 nucleotides matching TRBD1. Germline CDR1 reads DFQATT; CDR2 reads SNEGSKA (reference sequence). The CDR3 is made up of 11 amino acids. In DNA form, the CDR3 reads TGCAGGGGACAGGGGGTTGGTGAAGCTTTCTTT. It codes for CRGQGVGEAFF.

This clonotype was seen a few times. The chain employs TRBV5-6 and TRBJ1-2; maybe TRBD1 (5 bases). Looked up from germline, CDR1 is SGHDT and CDR2 is YYEEEE. The CDR3 has 14 residues. V was pared by 4 bases and J by 7 bases, with 17 bases between. In nucleotides, the CDR3 is TGTGCCAGCAGCCCGCTCAATGGGGACGGTGGCTACACCTTC. Protein: CASSPLNGDGGYTF.

This clonotype was detected only a few times. The J gene is TRBJ1-1, the V gene TRBV11-1; the D gene is possibly TRBD1 (5 bases). The CDR3 contains 13 residues. The germline V gene encodes CDR1 SGHAT and CDR2 FQDESV (reference sequence). V was trimmed by 4 bases and J by 4 bases, leaving 10 bases between them. CDR3 in DNA: TGTGCCAGCAGCTCCTGGGGGGGCACTGAAGCTTTCTTT. It yields the protein CASSSWGGTEAFF.

J is TRBJ2-1 and V is TRBV7-9, with D perhaps TRBD2 (7 bases). From germline, CDR1 is SEHNR and CDR2 FQNEAQ (reference sequence). V shed 3 bases and J shed 10 bases, with 10 bases lying between them. This CDR3 comprises 12 residues. CDR3 sequence (DNA): TGTGCCAGCAGCTTGGGGGGGACAGAGCAGTTCTTC. Its protein is CASSLGGTEQFF.